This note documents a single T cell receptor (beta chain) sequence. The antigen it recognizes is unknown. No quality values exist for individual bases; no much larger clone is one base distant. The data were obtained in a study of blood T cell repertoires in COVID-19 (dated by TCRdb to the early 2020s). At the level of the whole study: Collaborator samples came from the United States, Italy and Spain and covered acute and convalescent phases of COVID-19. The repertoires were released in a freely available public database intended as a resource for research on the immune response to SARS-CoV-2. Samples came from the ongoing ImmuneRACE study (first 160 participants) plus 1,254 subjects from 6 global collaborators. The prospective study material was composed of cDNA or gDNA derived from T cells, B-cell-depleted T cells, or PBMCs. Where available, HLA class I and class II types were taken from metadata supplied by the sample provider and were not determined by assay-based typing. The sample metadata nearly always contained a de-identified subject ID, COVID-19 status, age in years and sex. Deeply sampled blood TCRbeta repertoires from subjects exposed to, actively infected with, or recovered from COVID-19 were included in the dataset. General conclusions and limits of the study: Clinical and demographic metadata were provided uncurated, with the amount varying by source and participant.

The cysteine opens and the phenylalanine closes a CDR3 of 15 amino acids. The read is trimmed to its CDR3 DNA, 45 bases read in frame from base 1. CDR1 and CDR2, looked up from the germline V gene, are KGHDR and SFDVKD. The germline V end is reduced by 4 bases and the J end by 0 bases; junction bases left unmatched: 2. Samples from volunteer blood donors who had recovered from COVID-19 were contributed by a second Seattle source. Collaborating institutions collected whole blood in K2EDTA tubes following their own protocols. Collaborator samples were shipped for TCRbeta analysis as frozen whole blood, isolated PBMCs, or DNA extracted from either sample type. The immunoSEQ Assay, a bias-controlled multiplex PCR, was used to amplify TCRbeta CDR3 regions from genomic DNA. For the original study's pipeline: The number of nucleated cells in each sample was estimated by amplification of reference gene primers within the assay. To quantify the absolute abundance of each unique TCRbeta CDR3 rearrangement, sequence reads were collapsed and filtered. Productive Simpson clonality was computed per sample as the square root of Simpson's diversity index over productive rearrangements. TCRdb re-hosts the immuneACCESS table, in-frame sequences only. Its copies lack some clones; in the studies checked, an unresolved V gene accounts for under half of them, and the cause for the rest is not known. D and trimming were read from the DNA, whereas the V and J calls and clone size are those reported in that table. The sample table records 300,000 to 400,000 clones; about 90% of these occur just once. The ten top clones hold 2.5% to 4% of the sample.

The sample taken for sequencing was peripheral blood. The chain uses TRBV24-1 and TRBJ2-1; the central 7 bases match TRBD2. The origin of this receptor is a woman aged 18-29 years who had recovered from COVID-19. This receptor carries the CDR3 CATSELAVSYNEQFF. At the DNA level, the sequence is TGTGCCACCAGTGAGCTAGCGGTCTCCTACAATGAGCAGTTCTTC.